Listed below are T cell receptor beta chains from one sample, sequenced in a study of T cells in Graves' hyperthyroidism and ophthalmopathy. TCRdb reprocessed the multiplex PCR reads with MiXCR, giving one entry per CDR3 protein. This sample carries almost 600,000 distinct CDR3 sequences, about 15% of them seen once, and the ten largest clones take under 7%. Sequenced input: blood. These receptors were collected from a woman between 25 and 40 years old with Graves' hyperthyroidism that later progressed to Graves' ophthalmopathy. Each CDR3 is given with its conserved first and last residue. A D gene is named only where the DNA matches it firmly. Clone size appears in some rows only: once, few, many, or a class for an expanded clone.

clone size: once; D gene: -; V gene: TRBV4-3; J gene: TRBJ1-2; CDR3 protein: CASSQDPVNYGYTF; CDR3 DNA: TGCGCCAGCAGCCAAGATCCCGTGAACTATGGCTACACCTTC
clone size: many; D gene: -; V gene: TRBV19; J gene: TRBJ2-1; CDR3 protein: CASSPRAGTAINNEQFF; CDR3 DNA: TGTGCCAGTAGCCCTAGAGCGGGGACAGCGATCAACAATGAGCAGTTCTTC
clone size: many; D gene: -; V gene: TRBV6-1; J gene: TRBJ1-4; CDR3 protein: CASCRAVNEKLFF; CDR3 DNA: TGTGCCAGCTGCAGGGCGGTGAATGAAAAACTGTTTTTT
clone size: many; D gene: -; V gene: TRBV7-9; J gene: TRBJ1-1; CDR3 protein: CALGGQPNTEAFF; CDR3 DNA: TGTGCCCTGGGGGGGCAGCCCAACACTGAAGCTTTCTTT
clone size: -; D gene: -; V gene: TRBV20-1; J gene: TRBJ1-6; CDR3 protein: CSAPEDYNSPLHF; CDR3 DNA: TGCAGTGCTCCAGAAGATTATAATTCACCCCTCCACTTT
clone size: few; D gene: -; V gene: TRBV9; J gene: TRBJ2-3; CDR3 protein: CASSVGLGTYTDTQYF; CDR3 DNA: TGTGCCAGCAGCGTAGGCTTGGGCACCTACACAGATACGCAGTATTTT
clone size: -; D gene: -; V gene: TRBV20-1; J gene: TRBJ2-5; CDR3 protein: CSARSSPGTLKETQYF; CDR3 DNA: TGCAGTGCTAGGTCAAGTCCCGGGACCCTTAAAGAGACCCAGTACTTC
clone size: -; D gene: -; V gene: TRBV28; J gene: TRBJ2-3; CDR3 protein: CASSAGTPSTDTQYF; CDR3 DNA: TGTGCCAGCAGTGCCGGGACACCAAGCACAGATACGCAGTATTTT
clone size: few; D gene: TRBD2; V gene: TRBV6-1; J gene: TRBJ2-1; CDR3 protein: CASGSGLAGGTSYNEQFF; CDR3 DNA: TGTGCCAGCGGATCGGGACTAGCGGGAGGGACATCCTACAATGAGCAGTTCTTC
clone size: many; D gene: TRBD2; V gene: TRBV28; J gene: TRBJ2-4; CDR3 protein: CASSLKRAGGPFEAKNIQYF; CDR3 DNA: TGTGCCAGCAGCCTGAAAAGGGCGGGAGGGCCCTTTGAAGCCAAAAACATTCAGTACTTC
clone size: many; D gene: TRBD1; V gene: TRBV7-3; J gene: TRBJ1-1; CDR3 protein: CASSLDREAEAFF; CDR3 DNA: TGTGCCAGCAGCCTCGACAGGGAGGCTGAAGCTTTCTTT
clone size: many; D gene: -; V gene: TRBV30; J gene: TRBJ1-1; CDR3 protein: CAWSVRQGPGIAFF; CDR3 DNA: TGTGCCTGGAGTGTACGCCAGGGGCCCGGCATAGCTTTCTTT
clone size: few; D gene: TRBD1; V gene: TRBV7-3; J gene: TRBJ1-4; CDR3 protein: CASSFPGGKLFF; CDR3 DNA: TGTGCCAGCAGCTTTCCAGGGGGAAAACTGTTTTTT
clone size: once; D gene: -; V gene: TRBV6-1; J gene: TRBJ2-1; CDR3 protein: CASTKGPSYDEQFF; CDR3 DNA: TGTGCCAGCACTAAGGGGCCGAGCTACGATGAGCAGTTCTTC
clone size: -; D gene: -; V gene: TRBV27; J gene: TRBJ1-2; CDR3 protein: CASSPRQVASGYTF; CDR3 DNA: TGTGCCAGCAGTCCCAGACAGGTAGCATCCGGCTACACCTTC
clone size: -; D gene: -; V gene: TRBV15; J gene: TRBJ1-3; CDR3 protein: CATSRDSVAGNTIYF; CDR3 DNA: TGTGCCACCAGCAGAGATTCCGTGGCTGGAAACACCATATATTTT
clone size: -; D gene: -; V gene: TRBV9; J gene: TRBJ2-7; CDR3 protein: CASSPGTQAYEQYF; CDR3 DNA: TGTGCCAGCAGCCCCGGGACGCAGGCCTACGAGCAGTACTTC
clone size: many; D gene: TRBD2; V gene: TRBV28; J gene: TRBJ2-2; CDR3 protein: CASSLSGKGGSTGELFF; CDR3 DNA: TGTGCCAGCAGTTTATCCGGGAAGGGAGGGTCCACCGGGGAGCTGTTTTTT
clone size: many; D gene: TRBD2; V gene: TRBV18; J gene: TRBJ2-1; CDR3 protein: CASSFPVTSGGNEQFF; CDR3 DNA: TGTGCCAGCTCATTTCCGGTGACTAGCGGCGGCAATGAGCAGTTCTTC
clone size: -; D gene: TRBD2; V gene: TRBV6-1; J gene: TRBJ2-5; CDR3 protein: CASSLWAGGGETQYF; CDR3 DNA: TGTGCCAGCAGTCTCTGGGCGGGAGGAGGAGAGACCCAGTACTTC
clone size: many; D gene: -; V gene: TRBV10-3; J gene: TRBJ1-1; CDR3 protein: CAISESPGSGYFF; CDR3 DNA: TGTGCCATCAGTGAGTCCCCAGGGAGCGGATATTTCTTT
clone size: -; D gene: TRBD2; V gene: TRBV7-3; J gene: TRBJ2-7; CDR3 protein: CASSFSLAGEGYEQYF; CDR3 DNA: TGTGCCAGCAGCTTCTCTCTAGCGGGAGAGGGCTACGAGCAGTACTTC
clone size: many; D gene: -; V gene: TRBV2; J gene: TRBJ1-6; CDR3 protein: CASSLDSTSNSPLHF; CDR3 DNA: TGTGCCAGCAGTTTGGACAGCACCTCCAATTCACCCCTCCACTTT
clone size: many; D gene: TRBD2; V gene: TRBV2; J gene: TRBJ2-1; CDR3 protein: CASRRLAGSSYNEQFF; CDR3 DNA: TGTGCCAGCAGAAGACTAGCGGGGTCATCCTACAATGAGCAGTTCTTC
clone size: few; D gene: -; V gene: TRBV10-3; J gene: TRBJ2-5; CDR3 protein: CAISETGARETQYF; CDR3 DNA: TGTGCCATCAGTGAGACAGGAGCCCGGGAGACCCAGTACTTC
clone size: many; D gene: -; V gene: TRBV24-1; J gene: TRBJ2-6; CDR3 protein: CATQGSGANVLTF; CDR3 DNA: TGTGCCACTCAGGGGTCTGGGGCCAACGTCCTGACTTTC
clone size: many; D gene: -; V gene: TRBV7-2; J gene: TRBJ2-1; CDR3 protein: CASSRQGGGGNNEQFF; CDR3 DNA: TGTGCCAGCAGCCGCCAGGGCGGAGGGGGGAACAATGAGCAGTTCTTC
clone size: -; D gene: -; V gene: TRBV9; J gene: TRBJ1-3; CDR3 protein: CASSVKQGGAFGNTIYF; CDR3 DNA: TGTGCCAGCAGCGTCAAGCAGGGAGGGGCGTTCGGAAACACCATATATTTT
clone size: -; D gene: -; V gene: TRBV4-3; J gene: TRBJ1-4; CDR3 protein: CASSHLGGDPGEKLFF; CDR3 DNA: TGCGCCAGCAGCCACCTGGGGGGCGACCCGGGGGAAAAACTGTTTTTT
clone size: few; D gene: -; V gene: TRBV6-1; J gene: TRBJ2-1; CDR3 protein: CASSPFAGGPVDEQFF; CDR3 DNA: TGTGCCAGCAGCCCATTCGCGGGTGGGCCGGTGGATGAGCAGTTCTTC
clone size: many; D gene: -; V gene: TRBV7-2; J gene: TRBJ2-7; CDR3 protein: CASSPTQYEQYF; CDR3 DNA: TGTGCCAGCAGCCCGACACAGTACGAGCAGTACTTC
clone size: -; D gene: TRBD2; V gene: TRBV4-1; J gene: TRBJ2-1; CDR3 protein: CASSHGTSGTEQFF; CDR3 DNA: TGCGCCAGCAGCCATGGGACTAGCGGGACCGAGCAGTTCTTC
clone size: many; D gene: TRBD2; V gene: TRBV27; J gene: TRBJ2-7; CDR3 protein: CASISLAGLYEQYF; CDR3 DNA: TGTGCCAGCATATCTCTAGCGGGACTCTACGAGCAGTACTTC
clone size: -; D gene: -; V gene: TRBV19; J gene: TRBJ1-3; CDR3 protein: CASSRGVHSGNTIYF; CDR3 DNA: TGTGCCAGTAGTAGAGGGGTTCACTCTGGAAACACCATATATTTT
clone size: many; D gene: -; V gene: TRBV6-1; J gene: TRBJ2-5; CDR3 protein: CASSPSVGQGQETQYF; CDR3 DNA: TGTGCCAGCAGTCCCAGTGTCGGTCAGGGACAAGAGACCCAGTACTTC
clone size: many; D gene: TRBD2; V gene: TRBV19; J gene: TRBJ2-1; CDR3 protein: CASTPLAGGPLNEQFF; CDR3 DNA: TGTGCCAGTACTCCTCTAGCGGGAGGGCCCCTCAATGAGCAGTTCTTC
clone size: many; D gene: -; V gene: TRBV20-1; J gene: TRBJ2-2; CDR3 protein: CSVAGTTNTGELFF; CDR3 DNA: TGCAGTGTCGCCGGGACAACGAACACCGGGGAGCTGTTTTTT
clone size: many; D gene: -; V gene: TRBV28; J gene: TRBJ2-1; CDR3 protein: CASSLYGGEYNEQFF; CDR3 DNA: TGTGCCAGCAGTTTATACGGGGGTGAATACAATGAGCAGTTCTTC
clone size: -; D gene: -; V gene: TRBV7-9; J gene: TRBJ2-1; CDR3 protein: CASSLRGFSNEQFF; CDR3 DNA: TGTGCCAGCAGCTTGCGGGGCTTTTCGAATGAGCAGTTCTTC
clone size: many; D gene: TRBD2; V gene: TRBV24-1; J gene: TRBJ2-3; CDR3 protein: CATSDAAGTRILGTQYF; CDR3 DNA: TGTGCCACCAGTGATGCCGCCGGGACTAGAATTTTGGGTACGCAGTATTTT
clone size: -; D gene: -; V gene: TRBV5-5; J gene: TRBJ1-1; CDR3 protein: CASSWAGALNTEAFF; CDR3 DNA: TGTGCCAGCAGCTGGGCGGGGGCCCTGAACACTGAAGCTTTCTTT
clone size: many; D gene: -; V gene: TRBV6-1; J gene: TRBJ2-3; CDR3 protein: CASRQGPADTQYF; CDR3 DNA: TGTGCCAGCAGACAGGGTCCAGCAGATACGCAGTATTTT
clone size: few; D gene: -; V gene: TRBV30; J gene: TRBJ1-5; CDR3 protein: CAWSVTGGGQPQHF; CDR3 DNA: TGTGCCTGGAGTGTTACGGGGGGAGGCCAGCCCCAGCATTTT
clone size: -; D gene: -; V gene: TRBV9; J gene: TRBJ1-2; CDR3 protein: CASSVAARDINTHYGYTF; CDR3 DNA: TGTGCCAGCAGCGTAGCGGCGAGGGACATCAATACCCACTATGGCTACACCTTC
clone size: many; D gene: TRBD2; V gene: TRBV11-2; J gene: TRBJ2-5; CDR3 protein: CASSKNLAGETQYF; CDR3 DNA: TGTGCCAGCAGCAAGAACCTAGCGGGAGAGACCCAGTACTTC
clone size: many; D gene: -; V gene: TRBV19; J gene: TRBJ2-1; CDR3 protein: CASSVARNEQFF; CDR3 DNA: TGTGCCAGTAGTGTGGCGCGGAATGAGCAGTTCTTC
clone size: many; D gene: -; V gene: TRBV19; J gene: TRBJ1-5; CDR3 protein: CASSIVGGPQPQHF; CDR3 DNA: TGTGCCAGTAGTATAGTCGGGGGGCCTCAGCCCCAGCATTTT
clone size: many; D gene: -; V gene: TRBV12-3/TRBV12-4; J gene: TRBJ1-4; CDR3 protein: CASQRTGSNEKLFF; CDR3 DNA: TGTGCCAGCCAACGCACAGGATCTAATGAAAAACTGTTTTTT
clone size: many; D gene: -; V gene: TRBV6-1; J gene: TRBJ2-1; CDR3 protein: CASSDVPRDLNEQFF; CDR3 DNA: TGTGCCAGCAGTGATGTCCCGAGGGACCTCAATGAGCAGTTCTTC
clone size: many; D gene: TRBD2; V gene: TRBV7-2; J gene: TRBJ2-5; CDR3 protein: CASSLYQRGQETQYF; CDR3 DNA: TGTGCCAGCAGCTTGTATCAGCGGGGGCAAGAGACCCAGTACTTC
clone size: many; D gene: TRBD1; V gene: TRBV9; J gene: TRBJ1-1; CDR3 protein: CASSGRTGGLNTEAFF; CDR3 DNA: TGTGCCAGCAGCGGGAGGACAGGGGGGCTAAACACTGAAGCTTTCTTT
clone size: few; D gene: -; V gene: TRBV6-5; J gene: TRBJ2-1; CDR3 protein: CASSYTRSFLYNEQFF; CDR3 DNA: TGTGCCAGCAGTTACACCCGGTCCTTTCTCTACAATGAGCAGTTCTTC
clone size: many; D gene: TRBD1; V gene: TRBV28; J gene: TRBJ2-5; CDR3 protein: CASSLQGAETQYF; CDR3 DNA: TGTGCCAGCAGTTTGCAGGGGGCCGAGACCCAGTACTTC
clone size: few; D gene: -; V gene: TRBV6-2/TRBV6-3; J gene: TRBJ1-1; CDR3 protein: CASRQVLEAFF; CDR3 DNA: TGTGCCAGCAGACAGGTCCTTGAAGCTTTCTTT
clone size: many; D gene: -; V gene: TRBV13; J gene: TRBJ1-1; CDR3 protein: CASSLEQEAFF; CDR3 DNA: TGTGCCAGCAGCTTAGAACAAGAAGCTTTCTTT